A single T cell receptor beta chain is shown here with its context. Its antigen is as yet unknown. This specimen belongs to a study of cytomegalovirus exposure and HLA in healthy donors. Whole-study findings and limits: Clonal expansion was found to be greater in HLA-associated TCR beta chains than in equally common others in a later analysis. HLA restriction was apparent for most CMV-associated TCR beta chains in a later analysis.

Researchers ran the PCR with 60 Vbeta and 13 Jbeta primers. The assay was immunoSEQ multiplex PCR, and TCRdb's table has in-frame clones only and misses some. The data hold 180,000 or so clones, with around 68% observed a single time. The CDR3 contains 13 residues. The V gene end was trimmed by 8 bases and the J gene end by 5 bases; junction bases not matched to a gene: 3. Germline V gene data show CDR1 as LNHDA and CDR2 as SQIVND (reference sequence). The receptor was derived from a middle-aged man in good health and CMV-seronegative. This chain uses TRBV19 with TRBJ1-1; 12 bases match TRBD1. What was sequenced was PBMCs. The CDR3 nucleotides are TGTGCCAGTGGGACAGGGGGCCCGACTGAAGCTTTCTTT. This codes for CASGTGGPTEAFF.